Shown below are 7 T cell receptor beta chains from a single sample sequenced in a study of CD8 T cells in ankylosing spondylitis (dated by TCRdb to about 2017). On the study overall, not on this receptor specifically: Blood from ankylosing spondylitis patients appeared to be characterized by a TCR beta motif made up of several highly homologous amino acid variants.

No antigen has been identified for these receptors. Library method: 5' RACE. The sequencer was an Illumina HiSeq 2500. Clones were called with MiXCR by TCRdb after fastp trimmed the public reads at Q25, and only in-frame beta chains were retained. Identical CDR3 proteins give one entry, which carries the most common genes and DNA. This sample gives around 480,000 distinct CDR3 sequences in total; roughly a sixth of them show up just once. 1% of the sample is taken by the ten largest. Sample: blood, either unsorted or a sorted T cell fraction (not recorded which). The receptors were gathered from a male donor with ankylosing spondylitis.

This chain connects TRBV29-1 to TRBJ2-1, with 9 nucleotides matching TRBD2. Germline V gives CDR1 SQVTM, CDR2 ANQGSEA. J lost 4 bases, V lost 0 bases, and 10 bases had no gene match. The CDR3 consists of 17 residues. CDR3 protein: CSVEDLRSSGNYNEQFF. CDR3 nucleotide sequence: TGCAGCGTTGAAGATCTTCGGTCTAGCGGGAATTACAATGAGCAGTTCTTC.

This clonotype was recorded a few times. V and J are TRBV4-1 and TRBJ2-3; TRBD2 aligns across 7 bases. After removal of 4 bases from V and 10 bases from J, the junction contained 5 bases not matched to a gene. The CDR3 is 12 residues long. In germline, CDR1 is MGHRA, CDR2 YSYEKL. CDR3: CASSLRREAQYF. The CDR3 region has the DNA TGCGCCAGCAGCCTAAGACGGGAGGCGCAGTATTTT.

This CDR3 reads CSADRGPDSGANVLTF. As DNA, the CDR3 is TGCAGTGCTGACAGGGGACCCGACTCTGGGGCCAACGTCCTGACTTTC. The chain carries TRBV20-1 and TRBJ2-6, with 8 bases fitting TRBD1. Losses at the gene ends were 5 bases for V and 0 bases for J; bases not matched to a gene: 6. The CDR3 runs 16 residues. The germline CDR1 and CDR2 sequences are DFQATT and SNEGSKA (reference sequence).

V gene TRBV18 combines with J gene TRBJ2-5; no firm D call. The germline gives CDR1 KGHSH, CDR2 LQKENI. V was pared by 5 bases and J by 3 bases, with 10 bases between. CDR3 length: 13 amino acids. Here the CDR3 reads CASSSLLEETQYF. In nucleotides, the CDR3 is TGTGCCAGCTCATCACTTTTAGAAGAGACCCAGTACTTC.

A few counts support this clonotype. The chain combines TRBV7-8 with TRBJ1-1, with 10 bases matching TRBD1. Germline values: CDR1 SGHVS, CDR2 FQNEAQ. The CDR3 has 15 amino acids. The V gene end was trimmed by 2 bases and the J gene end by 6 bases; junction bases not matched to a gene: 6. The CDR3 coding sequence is TGTGCCAGCAGCTTACTGACAGGGGGCGTCCCTGAAGCTTTCTTT. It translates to CASSLLTGGVPEAFF. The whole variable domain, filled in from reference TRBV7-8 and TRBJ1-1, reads GAGVSQSPRYKVAKRGQDVALRCDPISGHVSLFWYQQALGQGPEFLTYFQNEAQLDKSGLPSDRFFAERPEGSVSTLKIQRTQQEDSAVYLCASSLLTGGVPEAFFGQGTRLTVV.

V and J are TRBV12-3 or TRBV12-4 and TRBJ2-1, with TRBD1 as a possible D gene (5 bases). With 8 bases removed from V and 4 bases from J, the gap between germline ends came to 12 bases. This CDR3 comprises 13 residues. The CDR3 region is CASLSPGYNEQFF. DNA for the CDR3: TGTGCCAGCCTCTCCCCAGGGTACAATGAGCAGTTCTTC.

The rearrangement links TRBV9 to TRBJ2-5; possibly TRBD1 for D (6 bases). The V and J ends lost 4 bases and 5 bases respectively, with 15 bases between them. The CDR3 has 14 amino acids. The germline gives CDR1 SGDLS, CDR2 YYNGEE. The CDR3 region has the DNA TGTGCCAGCAGCATCACAGGGTCGGTTGAGACCCAGTACTTC. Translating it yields CASSITGSVETQYF.